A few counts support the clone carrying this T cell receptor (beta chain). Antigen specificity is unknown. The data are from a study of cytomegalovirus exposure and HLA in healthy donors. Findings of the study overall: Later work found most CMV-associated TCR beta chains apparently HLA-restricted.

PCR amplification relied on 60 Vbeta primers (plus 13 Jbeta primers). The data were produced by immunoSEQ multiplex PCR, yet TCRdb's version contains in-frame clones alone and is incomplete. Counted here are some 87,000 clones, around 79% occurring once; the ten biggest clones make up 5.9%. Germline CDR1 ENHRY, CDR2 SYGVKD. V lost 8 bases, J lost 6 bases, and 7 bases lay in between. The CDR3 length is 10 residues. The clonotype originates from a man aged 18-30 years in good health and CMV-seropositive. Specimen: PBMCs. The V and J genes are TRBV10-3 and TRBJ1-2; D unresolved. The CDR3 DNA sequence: TGTGCCATCGGCTCTGATGGCTACACCTTC. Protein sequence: CAIGSDGYTF.